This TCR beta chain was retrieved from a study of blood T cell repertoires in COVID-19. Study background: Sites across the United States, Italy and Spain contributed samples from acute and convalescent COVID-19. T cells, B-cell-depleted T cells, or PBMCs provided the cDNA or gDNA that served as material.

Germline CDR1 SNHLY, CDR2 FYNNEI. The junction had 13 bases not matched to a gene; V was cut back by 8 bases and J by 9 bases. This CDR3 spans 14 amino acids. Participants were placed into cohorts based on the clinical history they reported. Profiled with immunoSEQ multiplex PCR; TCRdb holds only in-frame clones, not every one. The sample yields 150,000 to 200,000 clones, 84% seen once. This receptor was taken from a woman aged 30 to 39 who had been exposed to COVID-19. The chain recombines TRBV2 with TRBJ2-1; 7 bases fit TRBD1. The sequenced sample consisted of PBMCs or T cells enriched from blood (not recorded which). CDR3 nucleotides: TGTGCCAGCGAAAAGTGGCAGGGGGACGGTGAGCAGTTCTTC. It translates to CASEKWQGDGEQFF.